The T cell receptor beta chain under discussion was sequenced for a study of blood T cell repertoires in COVID-19. Looking at the study overall: Acute and convalescent COVID-19 specimens originated in the United States, Italy and Spain.

Clones were read by immunoSEQ multiplex PCR, and TCRdb kept only the in-frame ones, dropping some. The sample includes some 310,000 clones, over 85% of them seen just once. The CDR3 loop spans 12 amino acids. Germline values: CDR1 SQVTM, CDR2 ANQGSEA. J gave up 7 bases and V 0 bases, and 2 bases lay outside the gene matches. The chain couples TRBV29-1 to TRBJ1-2; 7 bases map to TRBD1. The sample consisted of PBMCs or T cells enriched from blood (not recorded which). The clonotype was recovered from a woman aged 30 to 39 who had recovered from COVID-19. This CDR3 is CSVEDHRGGYTF. CDR3 sequence (DNA): TGCAGCGTTGAAGATCACAGGGGTGGCTACACCTTC.